Each of the 18 T cell receptor beta chains below was sequenced from the same sample in a study of OX40 agonist ivuxolimab in advanced cancers. Using immunoSEQ multiplex PCR, the repertoire was profiled, and TCRdb retains in-frame clones only, with some absent. This sample has over 60,000 clones, with around 94% found just once. Sequences were derived from CD4+ or CD8+ T cells sorted from blood, sampled in a trial of the OX40 agonist ivuxolimab. These receptors came from an adult with an advanced solid tumor such as melanoma, head and neck, liver or kidney cancer.

V is TRBV7-3 and J is TRBJ2-1; 8 positions match TRBD2. CDR3 length: 16 amino acids. Germline V gene sequence: CDR1 SGHTA, CDR2 FQGTGA. V shed 5 bases and J 2 bases; nucleotides not matched to a gene: 8. In nucleotides, the CDR3 is TGTGCCAGCAGCCTCACTCTAGCGGGCACCTACAATGAGCAGTTCTTC. As protein: CASSLTLAGTYNEQFF.

The gene calls are TRBV19 and TRBJ1-5; D not resolved. Looked up from germline, CDR1 is LNHDA and CDR2 is SQIVND (reference sequence). The length of the CDR3 is 13 residues. Trimming removed 4 bases from V and 6 bases from J, with 10 bases in between. The DNA of the CDR3 is TGTGCCAGTAGTACGGACCATCTTCAGCCCCAGCATTTT. Translating it yields CASSTDHLQPQHF.

The CDR3 protein is CASSQKSQATNEKLFF. In DNA, the CDR3 is TGTGCCAGCAGCCAAAAGTCACAGGCAACTAATGAAAAACTGTTTTTT. This chain links TRBV9 with TRBJ1-4, with a weak D call TRBD1 (5 bases). This CDR3 has 16 amino acids. The ends were cut back, 4 bases at V and 0 bases at J, with 13 bases in the middle. CDR1 and CDR2 (germline): SGDLS, YYNGEE. Supplemented by reference TRBV9 and TRBJ1-4, the full variable domain reads DSGVTQTPKHLITATGQRVTLRCSPRSGDLSVYWYQQSLDQGLQFLIQYYNGEERAKGNILERFSAQQFPDLHSELNLSSLELGDSALYFCASSQKSQATNEKLFFGSGTQLSVL.

The chain has TRBV6-4 and TRBJ2-6; D is unresolved. The CDR3 sequence is 15 residues long. V lost 3 bases, J lost 2 bases, and 8 bases lay in between. From germline, CDR1 is MRHNA and CDR2 SNTAGT. CDR3 in amino acids: CASSESDTGANVLTF. The CDR3 nucleotides read TGTGCCAGCAGTGAGTCGGATACTGGGGCCAACGTCCTGACTTTC.

The CDR3 protein is CASSQSGTSGASYEQYF. In nucleotides, the CDR3 is TGCGCCAGCAGCCAATCCGGGACTAGCGGGGCCTCCTACGAGCAGTACTTC. The chain has TRBV4-1 and TRBJ2-7; 13 bases map to TRBD2. The CDR3 has 17 amino acids. J lost 0 bases, V lost 2 bases, and 4 bases had no gene match. The germline gives CDR1 MGHRA, CDR2 YSYEKL.

The chain uses TRBV27 and TRBJ2-1; 8 bases align to TRBD2. Germline loops: CDR1 MNHEY, CDR2 SMNVEV (reference sequence). With V trimmed by 3 bases and J by 5 bases, 9 bases remained unmatched. This CDR3 has 16 residues. The CDR3 bases are TGTGCCAGCAGTTTGACCGGGACTAGGGTTCACAATGAGCAGTTCTTC. The encoded protein is CASSLTGTRVHNEQFF.

The J gene is TRBJ1-3, the V gene TRBV19; 9 nucleotides match TRBD1. The V gene's germline CDR1 is LNHDA and CDR2 SQIVND (reference sequence). V shed 8 bases and J 5 bases; nucleotides not matched to a gene: 7. This CDR3 has 14 amino acids. CDR3 sequence: CASGTGTGRNTIYF. CDR3 in DNA: TGTGCCAGTGGAACCGGGACAGGGAGAAACACCATATATTTT. Supplemented by reference TRBV19 and TRBJ1-3, the full variable domain reads DGGITQSPKYLFRKEGQNVTLSCEQNLNHDAMYWYRQDPGQGLRLIYYSQIVNDFQKGDIAEGYSVSREKKESFPLTVTSAQKNPTAFYLCASGTGTGRNTIYFGEGSWLTVV.

This clone was observed a single time. The J gene is TRBJ2-2, the V gene TRBV2; 8 positions agree with TRBD2. Germline lookup yields CDR1 SNHLY and CDR2 FYNNEI. V lost 7 bases, J lost 4 bases, and 5 bases stayed unmatched. The CDR3 loop spans 14 amino acids. In DNA form, the CDR3 reads TGTGCCAGCAATAGACTAGCGAGCACCGGGGAGCTGTTTTTT. This gives the protein CASNRLASTGELFF.

The rearrangement links TRBV5-1 to TRBJ1-1; weak D call: TRBD1 (6 bases). The CDR3 consists of 14 residues. Trimming took 0 bases from V and 1 from J, leaving 7 bases between them. Per germline, CDR1 SGHRS and CDR2 YFSETQ. In nucleotides, the CDR3 is TGCGCCAGCAGCTTGGGACAGGCGAACACTGAAGCTTTCTTT. Its protein product is CASSLGQANTEAFF.

This chain joins TRBV28 and TRBJ2-7; unclear D gene. Trimming left V 4 bases short and J 6 bases short, with 10 bases between. Germline-derived CDR1 and CDR2 are MDHEN and SYDVKM. The CDR3 consists of 12 residues. CDR3 sequence (DNA): TGTGCCAGCAGTTACGGAGCAGGCGAGCAGTACTTC. Encoded protein: CASSYGAGEQYF.

The chain joins TRBV15 to TRBJ1-6, with D unclear. CDR3 size: 16 residues. Germline values: CDR1 LNHNV, CDR2 YYDKDF (reference sequence). V was shortened by 0 bases and J by 7 bases, with 13 bases between the two germline ends. The CDR3 sequence is CATSREGDPGNSPLHF. CDR3 DNA sequence: TGTGCCACCAGCAGAGAGGGAGATCCGGGCAATTCACCCCTCCACTTT.

V gene TRBV27 combines with J gene TRBJ2-1; a possible D gene is TRBD1 (6 bases). This CDR3 comprises 12 residues. The germline V and J ends were trimmed by 8 bases and 5 bases, with 10 bases remaining between them. Looked up from germline, CDR1 is MNHEY and CDR2 is SMNVEV (reference sequence). CDR3: CASYRVDNEQFF. CDR3 sequence (DNA): TGTGCCAGCTACAGGGTTGACAATGAGCAGTTCTTC.

This chain links TRBV7-8 with TRBJ1-3, with 7 bases fitting TRBD1. The V segment lost 5 bases and the J segment 7 bases; nucleotides outside the gene matches: 14. Germline CDR1 SGHVS, CDR2 FQNEAQ. This CDR3 contains 16 residues. The CDR3 sequence: CASSLRQGGLGNTIYF. DNA for the CDR3: TGTGCCAGCAGCCTAAGACAGGGAGGCCTTGGGAACACCATATATTTT.

The chain combines TRBV11-2 with TRBJ1-4; possible D gene TRBD1, 6 bases. CDR3 length equals 17 residues. Germline CDR1 is SGHAT and CDR2 is FQNNGV. Trimming removed 5 bases from V and 0 bases from J, with 16 bases in between. CDR3 in DNA: TGTGCCAGCAGCCCGACGGGACACCCTGCAACTAATGAAAAACTGTTTTTT. This encodes CASSPTGHPATNEKLFF.

This clone showed up just once. This sequence joins TRBV25-1 and TRBJ2-7; 8 nucleotides line up with TRBD1. V trimming: 6 bases; J trimming: 1 base; junction bases outside the gene matches: 2. Germline CDR1 is MGHDK and CDR2 is SYGVNS. There are 13 residues in the CDR3. CDR3 sequence reads: CASRTGDSYEQYF. The CDR3, as DNA: TGTGCCAGCAGGACAGGGGATTCCTACGAGCAGTACTTC.

V and J are TRBV16 and TRBJ1-5, with D uncertain. CDR1 and CDR2 from the germline V gene are KGHSY and FQNENV. V was shortened by 0 bases and J by 1 base, with 10 bases between the two germline ends. This CDR3 contains 16 residues. CDR3 in amino acids: CASSQSGQTSNQPQHF. DNA for the CDR3: TGTGCCAGCAGCCAATCGGGTCAGACCAGCAATCAGCCCCAGCATTTT.

V gene TRBV9 combines with J gene TRBJ1-2; unclear D gene. Trimming shortened V by 0 bases and J by 3 bases, and 6 bases separated the two germline ends. There are 13 residues in the CDR3. Looked up from germline, CDR1 is SGDLS and CDR2 is YYNGEE. CDR3 in DNA: TGTGCCAGCAGCGTAGGGGATTACTATGGCTACACCTTC. Translated, it gives CASSVGDYYGYTF.

The J gene is TRBJ2-5, the V gene TRBV28; D is perhaps TRBD1 (6 bases). V was trimmed by 3 bases and J by 4 bases, leaving 12 bases between them. The CDR3 is made up of 14 amino acids. CDR1 is MDHEN, CDR2 SYDVKM, per germline. DNA for the CDR3: TGTGCCAGCAGTTTTACAGGGTTCCGAGAGACCCAGTACTTC. This sequence encodes CASSFTGFRETQYF.